These T cell receptor beta chains were read from a single sample in a study of T cell repertoires in aging, cancer and after chemotherapy. MiXCR, run by TCRdb on the multiplex PCR reads, gives a single entry per CDR3 protein. The table has around 1,900 distinct CDR3 sequences, roughly a fifth seen once. Sequencing was done on a sample of blood. The origin of the receptors is a human donor with a blood cancer. CDR3s include the opening cysteine and the closing phenylalanine or tryptophan. The D gene is left open where the match is weak. Size values are once, few and many counts, or a class for expanded clones, and some rows have none.

D gene | clone size | J gene | V gene | CDR3 DNA | CDR3 protein
NA | NA | TRBJ1-1 | TRBV20-1 | TGCAGTGCTAGGCTTGGGTGGAAGACTGAAGCTTTCTTT | CSARLGWKTEAFF
NA | few | TRBJ2-1 | TRBV5-1 | TGCGCCAGCAGCTCCGGGAGTTCGGATTACAATGAGCAGTTCTTC | CASSSGSSDYNEQFF
NA | medium-sized | TRBJ2-7 | TRBV12-3/TRBV12-4 | TGTGCCAGCAGTTTAGGTCCTGAGCAGTACTTC | CASSLGPEQYF
TRBD1 | large | TRBJ2-1 | TRBV15 | TGTGCCACCAGCGGCTGGGACAGAGGAAACAATGAGCAGTTCTTC | CATSGWDRGNNEQFF
TRBD1 | medium-sized | TRBJ1-1 | TRBV27 | TGTGCCAGCAGTAATTACAGGGGGTCCAACACTGAAGCTTTCTTT | CASSNYRGSNTEAFF
TRBD1 | few | TRBJ1-5 | TRBV20-1 | TGCAGTGCTAGCCCCGGGACAGGAAGCAATCAGCCCCAGCATTTT | CSASPGTGSNQPQHF
TRBD2 | large | TRBJ2-7 | TRBV29-1 | TGCAGCGCCTCGGTTGGAGCGGGAGGTTGGGTCAACGAGCAGTACTTC | CSASVGAGGWVNEQYF
TRBD2 | once | TRBJ2-5 | TRBV7-9 | TGTGCCAGCAGCCTTCCTAGCGGGATAGAGACCCAGTACTTC | CASSLPSGIETQYF
NA | medium-sized | TRBJ1-1 | TRBV27 | TGTGCCAGCAGTTATGGATCCGTCGCTGAAGCTTTCTTT | CASSYGSVAEAFF
TRBD1 | NA | TRBJ2-7 | TRBV7-9 | TGTGCCAGCAGCTCTTCCCGTGTGGACAGGGGGAACTACGAGCAGTACTTC | CASSSSRVDRGNYEQYF
NA | medium-sized | TRBJ1-6 | TRBV20-1 | TGCAGTGCACCGGGGACCGACCTCAAGAATTCACCCCTCCACTTT | CSAPGTDLKNSPLHF
NA | medium-sized | TRBJ2-1 | TRBV19 | TGTGCCAGTAGCCCCAGTAGAGGACGAGGGGGTGTCAATGAGCAGTTCTTC | CASSPSRGRGGVNEQFF